Listed below are T cell receptor beta chains from one sample, sequenced in a study of blood T cells in healthy people across ages. TCRdb redid the calling of the 5' RACE reads with MiXCR, one entry per CDR3 protein. The data contain about 670,000 distinct CDR3 sequences, 40% to 45% of them singletons. Sequencing used blood. These receptors originate from a man at least 80 years old in good health. CDR3s include the opening cysteine and the closing phenylalanine or tryptophan. The D gene is left open where the match is weak. Clone size appears in some rows only: once, few, many, or a class for an expanded clone.

>TRBJ1-5|.|TRBV7-2|.
CASSPERSQPQHF
TGTGCCAGCAGCCCTGAAAGAAGTCAGCCCCAGCATTTT
>TRBJ2-7|.|TRBV28|many
CASSSTRSSYEQYF
TGTGCCAGCAGTTCCACACGTAGCTCCTACGAGCAGTACTTC
>TRBJ2-1|TRBD1|TRBV24-1|.
CATSVLAGGSYNEQFF
TGTGCCACCAGTGTCTTGGCAGGGGGCTCCTACAATGAGCAGTTCTTC
>TRBJ2-2|.|TRBV6-2/TRBV6-3|few
CASSRPLQNTGELFF
TGTGCCAGCAGTCGACCTCTTCAGAACACCGGGGAGCTGTTTTTT
>TRBJ1-2|.|TRBV6-1|.
CASSVKRTATYGYTF
TGTGCCAGCAGTGTAAAAAGGACAGCTACCTATGGCTACACCTTC
>TRBJ2-1|TRBD2|TRBV5-1|many
CASSSTSGSLNEQFF
TGCGCCAGCAGCTCGACTAGCGGGAGTTTGAATGAGCAGTTCTTC
>TRBJ2-3|.|TRBV2|few
CASKEADTQYF
TGTGCCAGCAAGGAAGCAGATACGCAGTATTTT
>TRBJ2-2|TRBD1|TRBV5-1|.
CASSIGQGASGELFF
TGCGCCAGCAGCATCGGACAGGGGGCGTCCGGGGAGCTGTTTTTT
>TRBJ2-3|.|TRBV7-2|few
CASSLDARWVWDTQYF
TGTGCCAGCAGCTTAGATGCCAGATGGGTATGGGATACGCAGTATTTT
>TRBJ1-2|.|TRBV7-2|few
CASSSRGLYGYTF
TGTGCCAGCAGCTCTCGGGGCCTGTATGGCTACACCTTC
>TRBJ2-3|.|TRBV15|.
CATSRGSGATRPGDGQYF
TGTGCCACCAGCAGAGGGTCAGGGGCCACCCGACCAGGTGATGGGCAGTATTTT
>TRBJ2-7|.|TRBV7-2|few
CASSLERPGEQYF
TGTGCCAGCAGCTTAGAAAGGCCGGGCGAGCAGTACTTC
>TRBJ2-1|.|TRBV5-1|few
CASSGGGREVVNEQFF
TGCGCCAGCAGCGGGGGCGGTAGGGAAGTCGTCAATGAGCAGTTCTTC
>TRBJ2-7|.|TRBV21-1|once
CASILTGFCEQYF
TGTGCCAGCATACTGACAGGGTTTTGCGAGCAGTACTTC
>TRBJ2-3|.|TRBV20-1|.
CSAYSVNTQYF
TGCAGTGCTTATAGCGTGAATACGCAGTATTTT
>TRBJ1-2|TRBD1|TRBV11-2|few
CASFEDRNYGYTF
TGTGCCAGCTTTGAGGACAGGAACTATGGCTACACCTTC
>TRBJ2-5|TRBD2|TRBV6-6|few
CASSFRTSGSGETQYF
TGTGCCAGCAGTTTTCGGACTAGCGGGAGCGGGGAGACCCAGTACTTC
>TRBJ1-5|.|TRBV28|.
CASSSPPWEPQHF
TGTGCCAGCAGTTCTCCCCCTTGGGAGCCCCAGCATTTT
>TRBJ2-6|.|TRBV5-1|many
CASSERDSGANVLTF
TGCGCCAGCAGCGAGCGAGACTCTGGGGCCAACGTCCTGACTTTC
>TRBJ2-2|.|TRBV12-5|.
CASGLGPGELFF
TGTGCTAGTGGTTTGGGTCCCGGGGAGCTGTTTTTT
>TRBJ1-4|.|TRBV2|.
CASTRQDTTNEKLFF
TGTGCCAGCACAAGACAGGACACAACTAATGAAAAACTGTTTTTT
>TRBJ2-3|TRBD1|TRBV5-6|.
CASSGGTGWSQGTQYF
TGTGCCAGCAGCGGAGGGACAGGGTGGAGTCAAGGTACGCAGTATTTT
>TRBJ2-1|TRBD2|TRBV20-1|few
CSARGGRATSGSVFNEQFF
TGCAGTGCTAGAGGTGGGCGTGCGACTAGCGGGAGTGTGTTCAATGAGCAGTTCTTC
>TRBJ2-1|.|TRBV4-2|.
CASQEWGTYNEQFF
TGTGCCAGCCAAGAGTGGGGGACCTACAATGAGCAGTTCTTC
>TRBJ2-1|TRBD1|TRBV5-6|.
CASSLPQGAREQFF
TGTGCCAGCAGCTTACCCCAGGGGGCGCGGGAGCAGTTCTTC